This T cell receptor beta chain emerged from a study of control samples from healthy donors and cancer patients. CDR1 is SEHNR, CDR2 FQNEAQ, per germline (reference sequence). The CDR3 contains 12 residues. Trimming pared 1 base from V and 2 bases from J, leaving 2 bases between. Remarks on this clone: In the same sample, other DNA sequences code for this CDR3.

The assay was immunoSEQ multiplex PCR, and TCRdb's table has in-frame clones only and misses some. The table records more than 100,000 clones, about 91% of them present only once. The rearrangement joins TRBV7-9 to TRBJ1-1, with D unresolved. The sample was blood. This TCR came from a middle-aged man in good health. As DNA, the CDR3 is TGTGCCAGCAGCTTAGTAAACACTGAAGCTTTCTTT. Translating gives CASSLVNTEAFF.